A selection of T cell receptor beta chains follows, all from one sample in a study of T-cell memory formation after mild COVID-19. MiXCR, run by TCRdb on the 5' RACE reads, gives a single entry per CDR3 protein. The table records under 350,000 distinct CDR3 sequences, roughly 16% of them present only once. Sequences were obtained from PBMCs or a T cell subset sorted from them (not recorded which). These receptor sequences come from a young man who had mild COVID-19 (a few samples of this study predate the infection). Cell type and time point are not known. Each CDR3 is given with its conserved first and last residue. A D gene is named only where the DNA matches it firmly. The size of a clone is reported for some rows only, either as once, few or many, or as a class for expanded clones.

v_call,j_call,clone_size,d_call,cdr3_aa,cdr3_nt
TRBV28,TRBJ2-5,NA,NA,CASSSNFQETQYF,TGTGCCAGCAGTTCGAACTTCCAAGAGACCCAGTACTTC
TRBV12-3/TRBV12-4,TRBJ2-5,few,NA,CASSNYREKETQYF,TGTGCCAGCAGCAACTACAGGGAAAAGGAGACCCAGTACTTC
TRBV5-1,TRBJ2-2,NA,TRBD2,CASSADPAGSGELFF,TGCGCCAGCAGCGCAGACCCAGCGGGAAGTGGGGAGCTGTTTTTT
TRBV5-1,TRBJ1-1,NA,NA,CASSPVGSGDLTEAFF,TGCGCCAGCAGCCCGGTTGGAAGCGGGGATCTCACTGAAGCTTTCTTT
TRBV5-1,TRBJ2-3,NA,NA,CASSPGDFGDTQYF,TGCGCCAGCAGCCCCGGGGACTTCGGAGATACGCAGTATTTT
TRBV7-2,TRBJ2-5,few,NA,CASSRPVQETQYF,TGTGCCAGCAGCCGCCCAGTCCAAGAGACCCAGTACTTC
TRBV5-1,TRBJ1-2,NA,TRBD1,CASSWLPGQSNYGYTF,TGCGCCAGCAGCTGGCTTCCGGGACAGTCTAACTATGGCTACACCTTC
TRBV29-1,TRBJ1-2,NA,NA,CSVEDTPQGGGYTF,TGCAGCGTTGAAGATACTCCACAGGGCGGCGGCTACACCTTC
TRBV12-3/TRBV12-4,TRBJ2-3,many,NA,CASSLANAQYF,TGTGCCAGCAGTTTGGCGAATGCGCAGTATTTT
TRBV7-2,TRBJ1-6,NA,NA,CASSITRVTDSPLHF,TGTGCCAGCAGCATAACGCGGGTGACGGATTCACCCCTCCACTTT
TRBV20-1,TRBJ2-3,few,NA,CSAPIRAYTDTQYF,TGCAGTGCTCCGATTAGGGCCTACACAGATACGCAGTATTTT
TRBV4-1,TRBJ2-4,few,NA,CASSQADRKYF,TGCGCCAGCAGCCAAGCGGACCGCAAGTACTTC
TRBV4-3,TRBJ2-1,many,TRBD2,CASSQESSGGYNEQFF,TGCGCCAGCAGCCAAGAGAGTAGCGGGGGGTACAATGAGCAGTTCTTC
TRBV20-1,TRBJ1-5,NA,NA,CSARAPYSNQPQHF,TGCAGTGCTAGGGCGCCGTATAGCAATCAGCCCCAGCATTTT
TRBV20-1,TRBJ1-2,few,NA,CSARGDGYTF,TGCAGTGCTAGAGGGGATGGCTACACCTTC
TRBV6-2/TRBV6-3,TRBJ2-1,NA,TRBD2,CASKFRLAGGLHNEQFF,TGTGCCAGCAAATTCCGACTAGCGGGGGGCCTACACAATGAGCAGTTCTTC
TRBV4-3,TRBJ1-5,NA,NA,CASSEVFFPLGNQPQHF,TGCGCCAGCAGTGAAGTCTTTTTTCCCCTCGGCAATCAGCCCCAGCATTTT
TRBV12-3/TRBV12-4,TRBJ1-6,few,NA,CASSLGIRGRDDSPLHF,TGTGCCAGCAGTTTGGGAATAAGGGGCCGTGATGATTCACCCCTCCACTTT
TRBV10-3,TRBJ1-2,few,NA,CAISGEAVGYTF,TGTGCCATCAGTGGAGAGGCTGTTGGCTACACCTTC
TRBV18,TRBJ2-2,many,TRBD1,CASKSWDSQNTGELFF,TGTGCCAGCAAAAGTTGGGACAGCCAAAACACCGGGGAGCTGTTTTTT
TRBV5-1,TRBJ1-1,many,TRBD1,CASSWGQGRTEAFF,TGCGCCAGCAGCTGGGGACAGGGCAGAACTGAAGCTTTCTTT
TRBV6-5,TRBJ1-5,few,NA,CASTSGQMNQPQHF,TGTGCCAGCACCAGTGGACAGATGAATCAGCCCCAGCATTTT
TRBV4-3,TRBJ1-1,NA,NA,CASSPVVGARSAEAFF,TGCGCCAGCAGCCCGGTTGTGGGGGCGCGATCGGCTGAAGCTTTCTTT
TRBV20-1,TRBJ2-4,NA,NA,CSGPAQTGGIQYF,TGCAGTGGACCCGCCCAGACTGGGGGGATTCAGTACTTC
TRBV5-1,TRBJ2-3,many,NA,CASSPLPADTQYF,TGCGCCAGCAGTCCCCTCCCCGCAGATACGCAGTATTTT
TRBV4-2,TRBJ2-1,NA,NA,CASSQPNYNEQFF,TGTGCCAGCAGCCAACCCAACTACAATGAGCAGTTCTTC
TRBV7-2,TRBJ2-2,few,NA,CASSLALGSGELFF,TGTGCCAGCAGCTTAGCGCTGGGGTCCGGGGAGCTGTTTTTT
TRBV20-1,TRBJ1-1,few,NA,CSAWHGNTEAFF,TGCAGTGCTTGGCACGGCAACACTGAAGCTTTCTTT
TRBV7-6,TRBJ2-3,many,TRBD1,CASSSPTGPQYF,TGTGCCAGCAGTTCCCCGACAGGGCCCCAGTATTTT
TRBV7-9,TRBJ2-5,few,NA,CASSLRGRQETQYF,TGTGCCAGCAGCCTCCGGGGGCGGCAAGAGACCCAGTACTTC
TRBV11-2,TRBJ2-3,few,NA,CASSPQVYTDTQYF,TGTGCCAGCAGCCCACAGGTGTACACAGATACGCAGTATTTT
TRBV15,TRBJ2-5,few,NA,CATSRRPGNQETQYF,TGTGCCACCAGCAGACGCCCAGGGAACCAAGAGACCCAGTACTTC
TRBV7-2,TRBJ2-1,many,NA,CASSLASYNEQFF,TGTGCCAGCAGCTTAGCCTCCTACAATGAGCAGTTCTTC
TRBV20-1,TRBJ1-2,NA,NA,CSARGSVNYGYTF,TGCAGTGCTAGAGGGAGTGTCAACTATGGCTACACCTTC
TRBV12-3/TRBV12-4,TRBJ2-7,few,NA,CASSGGGQSIPYEQYF,TGTGCCAGCAGTGGGGGGGGACAGTCTATACCCTACGAGCAGTACTTC
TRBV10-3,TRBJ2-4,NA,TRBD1,CAISERGGESIQYF,TGTGCCATCAGTGAGAGAGGGGGCGAGAGCATTCAGTACTTC
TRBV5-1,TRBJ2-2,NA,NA,CASSSSSAGAGELFF,TGCGCCAGCAGCTCCTCCTCGGCAGGGGCCGGGGAGCTGTTTTTT
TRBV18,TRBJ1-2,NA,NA,CASSPTGFYGYTF,TGTGCCAGCTCGCCAACAGGGTTCTATGGCTACACCTTC
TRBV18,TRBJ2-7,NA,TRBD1,CASSRTGLDEQYF,TGTGCCAGCTCGAGGACAGGGCTCGACGAGCAGTACTTC
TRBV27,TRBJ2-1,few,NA,CASSSLGNEQFF,TGTGCCAGCAGTTCTCTCGGGAATGAGCAGTTCTTC
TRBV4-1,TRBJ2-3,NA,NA,CASSQDEDRFTDTQYF,TGCGCCAGCAGCCAAGATGAGGACAGATTCACAGATACGCAGTATTTT
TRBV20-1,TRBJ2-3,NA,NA,CSARGRNTDTQYF,TGCAGTGCTAGAGGGCGGAACACAGATACGCAGTATTTT
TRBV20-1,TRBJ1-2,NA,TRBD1,CSAREQGNYGYTF,TGCAGTGCTAGGGAACAGGGGAACTATGGCTACACCTTC
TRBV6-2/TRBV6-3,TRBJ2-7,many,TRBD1,CASSYSTGGYEQYF,TGTGCCAGCAGTTACTCGACAGGGGGCTACGAGCAGTACTTC
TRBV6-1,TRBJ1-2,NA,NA,CASSARRGEQGYTF,TGTGCCAGCAGTGCCCGGAGGGGGGAGCAAGGCTACACCTTC
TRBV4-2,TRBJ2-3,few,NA,CASSPQNGGKYTDTQYF,TGTGCCAGCAGCCCCCAAAACGGGGGTAAGTACACAGATACGCAGTATTTT
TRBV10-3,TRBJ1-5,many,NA,CAISESNTGSNQPQHF,TGTGCCATCAGTGAGTCGAATACTGGTAGCAATCAGCCCCAGCATTTT
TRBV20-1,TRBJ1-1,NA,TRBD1,CSAAGGAPRTEAFF,TGCAGTGCTGCAGGGGGAGCCCCGCGGACTGAAGCTTTCTTT
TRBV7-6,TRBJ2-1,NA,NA,CASSLEYRKYNEQFF,TGTGCCAGCAGCTTAGAATACAGGAAATACAATGAGCAGTTCTTC
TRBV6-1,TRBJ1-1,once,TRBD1,CASRSPGQKAFF,TGTGCCAGCAGATCCCCGGGACAGAAAGCTTTCTTT
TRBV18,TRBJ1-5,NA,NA,CASYDGTSGQPQHF,TGTGCCAGCTACGACGGGACTTCAGGACAGCCCCAGCATTTT
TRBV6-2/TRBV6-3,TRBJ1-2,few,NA,CASRFWGSDGYTF,TGTGCCAGCAGATTTTGGGGAAGCGATGGCTACACCTTC
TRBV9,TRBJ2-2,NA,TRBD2,CASNSLETSGNGELFF,TGTGCCAGCAACTCCCTAGAGACTAGCGGTAACGGGGAGCTGTTTTTT